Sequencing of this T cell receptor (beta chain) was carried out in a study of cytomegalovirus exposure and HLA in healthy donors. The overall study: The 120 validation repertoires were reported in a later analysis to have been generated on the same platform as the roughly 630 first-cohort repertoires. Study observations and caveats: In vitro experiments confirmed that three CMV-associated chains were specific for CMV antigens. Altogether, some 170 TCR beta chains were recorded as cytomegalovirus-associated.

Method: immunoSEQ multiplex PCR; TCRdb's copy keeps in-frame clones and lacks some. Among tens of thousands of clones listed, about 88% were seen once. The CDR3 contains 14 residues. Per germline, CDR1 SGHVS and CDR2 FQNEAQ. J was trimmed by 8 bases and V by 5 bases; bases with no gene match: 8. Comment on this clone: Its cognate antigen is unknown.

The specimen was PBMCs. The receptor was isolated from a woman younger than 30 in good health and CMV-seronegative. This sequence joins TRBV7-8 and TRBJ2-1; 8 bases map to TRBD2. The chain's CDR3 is CASSQIAGLDEQFF. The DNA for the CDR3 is TGTGCCAGCAGCCAAATAGCGGGACTGGATGAGCAGTTCTTC.